This TCR beta chain was documented in a study of T cell responses to AZD1222 COVID-19 vaccine. Profiling relied on immunoSEQ multiplex PCR, and the TCRdb table lists in-frame clones only, not all of them. The table lists 85,000 to 110,000 clones, roughly nine tenths of them singletons. Per germline, CDR1 MDHEN and CDR2 SYDVKM. This CDR3 region has 15 residues. V lost 3 bases and J lost 5, with 13 bases in between. The material sequenced was peripheral blood, taken on day 0 of AZD1222 vaccination. The V gene is TRBV28, the J gene TRBJ2-2; D is possibly TRBD1 (6 bases). This sequence was found in an adult in good health. The CDR3 DNA is TGTGCCAGCAGTTTCTCACAGGGAAGGACCGGGGAGCTGTTTTTT. This gives the protein CASSFSQGRTGELFF.